A single sample gave rise to the 25 T cell receptor beta chains below, sequenced in a study of glioma-infiltrating T cells. Amplification of TCR alpha and beta CDR3 regions from RNA used iRepertoire nested multiplex PCR. Via MiXCR, TCRdb re-called the multiplex PCR reads, giving one row per CDR3 protein. The sample consists of approximately 400,000 distinct CDR3 sequences, 41% of them appearing once. Sequencing was performed on glioma tissue, nonneoplastic brain tissue, or PBMCs (not recorded which). The receptors here all came from a human donor with low-grade glioma or glioblastoma, undergoing nonglioma brain surgery, or in good health (not recorded which).

Turning to this clonotype: This may be a read error: a much more frequent sequence differs by one nucleotide. The rearrangement joins TRBV6-6 to TRBJ1-2; D remains ambiguous. Germline CDR1 reads MNHNY; CDR2 reads SVGAGI (reference sequence). This CDR3 comprises 15 residues. CDR3 nucleotide sequence: TGTGCCAGCGGTTACTCGAAAGGGTACGACTATGGCTACACCTTC. Translating gives CASGYSKGYDYGYTF.

In this sample, this clonotype turned up a few times. This chain links TRBV24-1 with TRBJ1-5; D remains ambiguous. V was pared by 1 base and J by 1 base, with 4 bases between. The CDR3 is 14 residues long. Looked up from germline, CDR1 is KGHDR and CDR2 is SFDVKD. The CDR3 nucleotides are TGTGCCACCAGTGATTTCGACAGCAATCAGCCCCAGCATTTT. Translating gives CATSDFDSNQPQHF.

This clonotype was seen ten or more times. J is TRBJ2-7 and V is TRBV28; 9 positions match TRBD2. Germline V lookup: CDR1 MDHEN, CDR2 SYDVKM. The CDR3 extends over 14 amino acids. The trim removed 8 bases at V and 2 bases at J, leaving 7 bases unmatched. DNA of the CDR3: TGTGCCAGCCACTTAGCGGGAGCCACCTACGAGCAGTACTTC. Its protein is CASHLAGATYEQYF.

This chain uses TRBV7-2 with TRBJ2-2; 7 bases match TRBD2. Germline V CDR1 and CDR2: SGHTA, FQGNSA. The CDR3 runs 16 residues. The V gene end was trimmed by 4 bases and the J gene end by 3 bases; junction bases not matched to a gene: 8. The CDR3 loop reads CASSYTGTTYTGELFF. CDR3 DNA: TGTGCCAGCAGCTACACCGGGACTACTTACACCGGGGAGCTGTTTTTT.

The chain combines TRBV20-1 with TRBJ1-2; D gene uncertain. The germline gives CDR1 DFQATT, CDR2 SNEGSKA (reference sequence). V was shortened by 0 bases and J by 5 bases, with 10 bases between the two germline ends. The CDR3 is made up of 13 amino acids. The CDR3 region has the DNA TGCAGTGCTAGAGATAGCACAGAATATGGCTACACCTTC. It specifies CSARDSTEYGYTF.

On this clonotype: A much larger clone differs from this one at a single base, so this may be a read error. The chain recombines TRBV28 with TRBJ2-7, with TRBD2 identical over 10 bases. Germline assignment: CDR1 MDHEN and CDR2 SYDVKM. The CDR3 is made up of 15 amino acids. The chain's CDR3 is CAGSLRRLAGYEQYF. The CDR3 coding sequence is TGTGCCGGCAGTTTACGACGACTAGCGGGCTACGAGCAGTACTTC.

The chain combines TRBV3-1 with TRBJ1-5, with no clear D. The germline V gene has CDR1 LGHDT and CDR2 YNNKEL (reference sequence). The CDR3 runs to 15 residues. The V end lost 0 bases, the J end lost 7 bases, and 13 bases lay between the germline ends. CDR3 residues: CASSQDLGKAQPQHF. The CDR3 DNA is TGTGCCAGCAGCCAAGATCTTGGTAAGGCACAGCCCCAGCATTTT.

This sequence joins TRBV20-1 and TRBJ2-1; 9 bases fit TRBD1. Trimming at V came to 2 bases and at J to 3 bases, leaving 11 bases not matched to a gene. CDR3 length: 17 residues. CDR1 is DFQATT, CDR2 SNEGSKA, per germline (reference sequence). The CDR3, as DNA: TGCAGTGCTAGACCCCTCGACCCGACAGGGGGCTACAATGAGCAGTTCTTC. Its protein product is CSARPLDPTGGYNEQFF.

Comments on this clonotype: A much larger clone lies one base from this, so it may be a read error. The chain recombines TRBV27 with TRBJ2-7; the match to TRBD2 covers 7 bases. This CDR3 comprises 17 residues. The V segment lost 8 bases and the J segment 3 bases; nucleotides outside the gene matches: 19. Germline V gene lookup returns CDR1 MNHEY and CDR2 SMNVEV (reference sequence). The CDR3 bases are TGTGCCAGCTCGGCCCCCCAGGGAGGGCCGGGGAACTACGAGCAGTACTTC. Translation: CASSAPQGGPGNYEQYF.

This clonotype has only a few counts. This rearrangement joins TRBV7-6 to TRBJ2-1, with a possible D match to TRBD1 (6 bases). V lost 2 bases, J lost 9 bases, and 17 bases lay in between. The CDR3 has 15 amino acids. Germline CDR1 is SGHVS and CDR2 is FNYEAQ. CDR3 nucleotide sequence: TGTGCCAGCAGCTTATGGACAGCTTCCCCTGGTGAGCAGTTCTTC. Translating it yields CASSLWTASPGEQFF.

This CDR3 reads CASTMARSSTDTQYF. CDR3 in DNA: TGTGCCAGCACGATGGCCAGATCTAGCACAGATACGCAGTATTTT. The rearrangement joins TRBV12-3 or TRBV12-4 to TRBJ2-3; D gene uncertain. The CDR3 is 15 amino acids. V was cut by 7 bases and J by 0 bases, with 14 bases left in between.

The chain recombines TRBV28 with TRBJ2-5, with D tentatively TRBD1 or TRBD2 (6 bases each). Deletions cut 5 bases from V and 5 bases from J, with 21 bases between. This CDR3 has 16 residues. Germline V lookup: CDR1 MDHEN, CDR2 SYDVKM. The CDR3 here is CASSSSGGGTGETQYF. The CDR3 DNA is TGTGCCAGCAGTAGCTCAGGAGGGGGGACCGGGGAGACCCAGTACTTC.

The chain combines TRBV24-1 with TRBJ2-2, with D unresolved. V was clipped by 2 bases and J by 7 bases, with 16 bases between them. Germline assignment: CDR1 KGHDR and CDR2 SFDVKD. This CDR3 contains 16 residues. The CDR3 DNA sequence: TGTGCCACCAGTGATTCCGCGGTAGGGATAGACGGGGAGCTGTTTTTT. It encodes CATSDSAVGIDGELFF.

This clonotype was recorded at least ten times. The chain uses TRBV20-1 and TRBJ1-2; 7 bases are a match to TRBD1. The CDR3 sequence is 14 residues long. V lost 5 bases to trimming and J lost 0 bases; unmatched junction nucleotides: 6. CDR1 DFQATT and CDR2 SNEGSKA come from the germline V gene (reference sequence). This CDR3 is CSAATGTSNYGYTF. As DNA, the CDR3 is TGCAGTGCTGCGACAGGGACCTCTAACTATGGCTACACCTTC.

Regarding this clonotype: This may come from a read error, since a much larger clone is one base off. The rearrangement uses TRBV20-1 and TRBJ2-7; D remains unclear. From germline, CDR1 is DFQATT and CDR2 SNEGSKA (reference sequence). The V gene lost 7 bases and the J gene lost 5 bases, with 18 bases spanning the gap. The length of the CDR3 is 13 residues. CDR3 nucleotides: TGCAGTGTTGGAAGGACGGATGGAAACGAGCAGTACTTC. This codes for CSVGRTDGNEQYF.

This clonotype was seen many times. The chain joins TRBV6-2 or TRBV6-3 to TRBJ2-5, with D perhaps matching TRBD1 (6 bases). The CDR3 consists of 15 residues. Trimming removed 2 bases at V and 1 base at J, with 11 bases between. In germline, CDR1 is MNHEY, CDR2 SVGEGT. Written as DNA, the CDR3 is TGTGCCAGCAGTTACCCCGCCAGGGGCCAAGAGACCCAGTACTTC. Its protein is CASSYPARGQETQYF.

The table lists this clonotype with many counts. V and J are TRBV4-1 and TRBJ2-7; 7 bases line up with TRBD2. With V trimmed by 1 base and J by 1 base, 4 bases remained unmatched. There are 15 residues in the CDR3. CDR1 is MGHRA and CDR2 is YSYEKL in the germline V gene. The CDR3 loop is CASSQVPAGSYEQYF. CDR3 bases: TGCGCCAGCAGCCAAGTTCCAGCGGGATCCTACGAGCAGTACTTC.

In its sample, this clonotype was seen a few times. V is TRBV6-1 and J is TRBJ2-7; 8 bases fit TRBD2. The germline CDR1 and CDR2 sequences are MNHNS and SASEGT. The V segment lost 11 bases and the J segment 2 bases; nucleotides outside the gene matches: 5. This CDR3 has 12 residues. The CDR3 nucleotides are TGTGCCCGACTAGCGAGAACCTACGAGCAGTACTTC. Amino acids: CARLARTYEQYF.

As regards this clonotype: Given a much more abundant clone one base away, this may be a read error. This sequence joins TRBV6-6 and TRBJ2-7; a possible D gene is TRBD1 (6 bases). The CDR3 is 14 amino acids. Germline CDR1 reads MNHNY; CDR2 reads SVGAGI (reference sequence). The DNA for the CDR3 is TGTTCCAGCAGGCCGGGACACCTGACCTACGAACAGTACTTC. Its protein is CSSRPGHLTYEQYF.

Worth noting for this clonotype: A junction boundary mismatches the germline segment, possibly from a read error. The V and J genes are TRBV7-6 and TRBJ1-1; unclear D gene. The germline CDR1 and CDR2 sequences are SGHVS and FNYEAQ. There are 11 residues in the CDR3. This chain's CDR3 is CAGSPGTEAFF. CDR3 DNA: TGTGCCGGCAGCCCGGGCACTGAAGCTTTCTTT.

The chain employs TRBV12-3 or TRBV12-4 and TRBJ2-2; D perhaps matches TRBD1 (5 bases). V lost 7 bases and J 6 bases, leaving 18 bases between the germline ends. The CDR3 covers 15 residues. CDR3 region: CASKNWRTGAGELFF. The DNA for the CDR3 is TGTGCCAGCAAAAACTGGCGTACAGGCGCCGGGGAGCTGTTTTTT.

This clonotype was detected only a few times. The chain joins TRBV7-9 to TRBJ2-1, with TRBD1 matching over 9 bases. J gave up 6 bases and V 7 bases, and 13 bases lay outside the gene matches. There are 16 residues in the CDR3. The germline CDR1 and CDR2 sequences are SEHNR and FQNEAQ (reference sequence). The CDR3 nucleotides read TGTGCCAGCACCCAAACCGGGACAGGGTCAAGCAATGAGCAGTTCTTC. It translates to CASTQTGTGSSNEQFF. The full variable domain, with the rest looked up from reference TRBV7-9 and TRBJ2-1, is DTGVSQNPRHKITKRGQNVTFRCDPISEHNRLYWYRQTLGQGPEFLTYFQNEAQLEKSRLLSDRFSAERPKGSFSTLEIQRTEQGDSAMYLCASTQTGTGSSNEQFFGPGTRLTVL.

This clonotype was observed a few times. This chain uses TRBV29-1 with TRBJ2-1, with TRBD1 matching 8 bases. The CDR3 loop spans 16 amino acids. CDR1 and CDR2 from the germline V gene are SQVTM and ANQGSEA. Trimming removed 0 bases from V and 4 bases from J; junction bases left unmatched: 8. This chain's CDR3 is CSVEDWRDRTYNEQFF. The DNA of the CDR3 is TGCAGCGTTGAAGATTGGAGGGACAGGACATACAATGAGCAGTTCTTC.

This chain uses TRBV15 with TRBJ2-1, with 7 bases aligning to TRBD1. V lost 4 bases to trimming and J lost 7 bases; unmatched junction nucleotides: 7. This CDR3 is 14 amino acids long. Germline CDR1 is LNHNV and CDR2 is YYDKDF (reference sequence). CDR3 residues: CATSINRGRNEQFF. Here the CDR3 DNA reads TGTGCCACCAGCATTAACAGGGGACGGAATGAGCAGTTCTTC.

This clonotype has only a few counts. The rearrangement uses TRBV27 and TRBJ2-1, with 9 bases identical to TRBD2. With V trimmed by 3 bases and J by 8 bases, 8 bases remained unmatched. Germline lookup yields CDR1 MNHEY and CDR2 SMNVEV (reference sequence). The CDR3 loop spans 15 amino acids. The DNA for the CDR3 is TGTGCCAGCAGTTTCGGTAGCGGGAGTGCGTATGAGCAGTTCTTC. Amino acid sequence: CASSFGSGSAYEQFF.